This T cell receptor beta chain was found in a study of CD8+CD57+ T cells in acquired aplastic anemia. Study as a whole: Sorted cells (CD4+ and CD8+) yielded DNA amounts that averaged about 2.9 ug.

The CDR3 runs to 17 residues. Germline V gene lookup returns CDR1 MNHEY and CDR2 SMNVEV (reference sequence). Trimming removed 4 bases from V and 4 bases from J, with 20 bases in between. Genomic DNA acted as the template from which TCR beta VDJ combination and CDR3 sequence profiling were carried out. TCRdb reprocessed the reads with MiXCR, giving one entry per CDR3 protein. This sample has a few hundred thousand distinct CDR3 sequences; 30% to 40% occur once, and the top ten carry approximately 1.2%. The sequence was obtained from a human donor in good health, serving as a control. The V gene is TRBV27, the J gene TRBJ2-1; D could derive from TRBD1 or TRBD2 (5 bases each). The source material was sorted CD4+, CD8+, or CD8+CD57+ T cells (not recorded which) from PBMCs. Written as DNA, the CDR3 is TGTGCCAGCAGTTCGGGGCAGGGTATCCCAATGTACAATGAGCAGTTCTTC. This gives the protein CASSSGQGIPMYNEQFF.